The 28 T cell receptor beta chains reported below all come from one sample, sequenced in a study of neurological immune-mediated disorders. TCRdb called the 5' RACE reads again in MiXCR, with one record for every CDR3 protein. The repertoire holds approximately 77,000 distinct CDR3 sequences, around a tenth seen once, with 1.5% to 2% in the top ten. Material: PBMCs. Receptors were obtained from a man aged 45 to 65 in good health.

The rearrangement joins TRBV7-2 to TRBJ2-3; 7 bases agree with TRBD2. Trimming took 5 bases from V and 2 from J; bases not matched to a gene: 7. Per germline, CDR1 SGHTA and CDR2 FQGNSA. The CDR3 is 15 residues long. For the CDR3, the DNA is TGTGCCAGCAGCGTAGTTGGGACTAACACAGATACGCAGTATTTT. This codes for CASSVVGTNTDTQYF.

This clonotype was detected ten times or more. The rearrangement joins TRBV14 to TRBJ1-6; maybe TRBD1 (5 bases). This CDR3 has 15 residues. Between the trimmed V and J ends, which lost 0 bases and 6 bases, there was a span of 9 bases. Germline V gene data show CDR1 as SGHDN and CDR2 as FVKESK. The CDR3 nucleotides read TGTGCCAGCAGCCAAGAGTGGGGGACTAATTCACCCCTCCACTTT. Translated: CASSQEWGTNSPLHF.

This clonotype was observed once. This chain links TRBV6-2 or TRBV6-3 with TRBJ2-7; TRBD2 is a possible D gene (6 bases). From germline, CDR1 is MNHEY and CDR2 SVGEGT. This CDR3 is built from 15 residues. V was cut by 0 bases and J by 6 bases, with 15 bases left in between. In DNA form, the CDR3 reads TGTGCCAGCAGTTACTCGAAATTCAGGGAGGCCGAGCAGTACTTC. Amino acids: CASSYSKFREAEQYF.

Many counts were recorded for this clonotype. The chain combines TRBV20-1 with TRBJ2-3, with 11 bases lining up with TRBD2. Losses at the gene ends were 3 bases for V and 5 bases for J; bases not matched to a gene: 13. The CDR3 runs 17 residues. Germline V lookup: CDR1 DFQATT, CDR2 SNEGSKA (reference sequence). The CDR3 here is CSARNLLLAGGGDTQYF. The DNA for the CDR3 is TGCAGTGCTAGGAATCTACTTCTAGCGGGAGGCGGAGATACGCAGTATTTT.

This clonotype was recorded many times. V is TRBV5-1 and J is TRBJ2-7, with D perhaps TRBD2 (5 bases). The V end lost 0 bases, the J end lost 6 bases, and 10 bases lay between the germline ends. Germline assignment: CDR1 SGHRS and CDR2 YFSETQ. The CDR3 length is 13 residues. The CDR3 nucleotides read TGCGCCAGCAGCTTGGTCGGCGGGCCCGAGCAGTACTTC. Its translation: CASSLVGGPEQYF.

This clonotype has a handful of counts. The rearrangement links TRBV15 to TRBJ2-3; the D gene is possibly TRBD2 (6 bases). The CDR3 spans 14 residues. The germline V gene encodes CDR1 LNHNV and CDR2 YYDKDF (reference sequence). Between the trimmed V and J ends, which lost 1 base and 5 bases, there was a span of 10 bases. DNA of the CDR3: TGTGCCACCAGCAGAGGGGGGGACGGAGATACGCAGTATTTT. This encodes CATSRGGDGDTQYF.

This clonotype was counted ten times or more. The chain couples TRBV7-8 to TRBJ2-6, with 9 bases fitting TRBD2. Trimming took 1 base from V and 0 from J; bases not matched to a gene: 7. The CDR3 covers 19 residues. Germline values: CDR1 SGHVS, CDR2 FQNEAQ. The DNA for the CDR3 is TGTGCCAGCAGCTTAGGTCTAGCGGGGCTCCGCTCTGGGGCCAACGTCCTGACTTTC. Residues: CASSLGLAGLRSGANVLTF.

The chain carries TRBV18 and TRBJ1-2; TRBD1 matches 12 bases. Germline CDR1 KGHSH, CDR2 LQKENI. Unmatched junction bases numbered 1, after V lost 3 bases and J lost 2 bases. The CDR3 extends over 15 amino acids. CDR3 sequence reads: CASSPGQGANYGYTF. CDR3 nucleotides: TGTGCCAGCTCACCGGGACAGGGGGCGAACTATGGCTACACCTTC.

In this sample, this clonotype turned up many times. This chain uses TRBV2 with TRBJ2-1; 8 bases fit TRBD2. The junction had 8 bases not matched to a gene; V was cut back by 4 bases and J by 9 bases. Looked up from germline, CDR1 is SNHLY and CDR2 is FYNNEI. The CDR3 extends over 14 amino acids. CDR3 sequence: CASSGGGGRSEQFF. The CDR3 DNA reads as TGTGCCAGCAGTGGTGGCGGGGGGAGGAGTGAGCAGTTCTTC.

This clonotype was recorded many times. The chain employs TRBV5-1 and TRBJ2-3, with 8 bases aligning to TRBD1. The CDR3 length is 15 residues. Germline CDR1 is SGHRS and CDR2 is YFSETQ. V lost 1 base and J lost 2; bases outside the gene matches: 3. The CDR3 nucleotides read TGCGCCAGCAGCTTGACAGGGGGAGCCACAGATACGCAGTATTTT. This translates into CASSLTGGATDTQYF.

J is TRBJ2-1 and V is TRBV5-5; 8 bases match TRBD1. V shed 1 base and J 6 bases; nucleotides not matched to a gene: 3. The length of the CDR3 is 14 residues. Looked up from germline, CDR1 is SGHKS and CDR2 is YYEKEE (reference sequence). The CDR3, as DNA: TGTGCCAGCAGCTTGTATGGGACAGGCAATGAGCAGTTCTTC. Translation gives CASSLYGTGNEQFF.

This clonotype came up many times. This chain joins TRBV6-6 and TRBJ2-5; the D gene is possibly TRBD2 (6 bases). V lost 7 bases to trimming and J lost 0 bases, with 12 bases between them. CDR1 is MNHNY, CDR2 SVGAGI, per germline (reference sequence). CDR3 length equals 14 residues. Here the CDR3 DNA reads TGTGCCAGCATGGCTAGCGAGTACCAAGAGACCCAGTACTTC. This gives the protein CASMASEYQETQYF.

There are many counts of this clonotype. The V call is TRBV20-1, the J call TRBJ2-2, with TRBD2 as a possible D gene (6 bases). Between the trimmed V and J ends, which lost 7 bases and 5 bases, there was a span of 20 bases. Germline CDR1 is DFQATT and CDR2 is SNEGSKA (reference sequence). CDR3 length: 15 residues. CDR3 nucleotides: TGCAGTGTCCAGAGACGATGGGGGGAAACCGGGGAGCTGTTTTTT. It codes for CSVQRRWGETGELFF.

This clonotype was seen repeatedly, ten times or more. This chain joins TRBV27 and TRBJ2-5; 7 nucleotides agree with TRBD1. Germline loops: CDR1 MNHEY, CDR2 SMNVEV (reference sequence). CDR3 length: 14 amino acids. J was trimmed by 3 bases and V by 5 bases; bases with no gene match: 6. This CDR3 is CASSPLTGKETQYF. The DNA for the CDR3 is TGTGCCAGCAGTCCCCTGACAGGGAAAGAGACCCAGTACTTC.

The sample holds many counts of this clonotype. This chain connects TRBV2 to TRBJ1-6, with TRBD1 identical over 12 bases. In germline, CDR1 is SNHLY, CDR2 FYNNEI. V was pared by 6 bases and J by 13 bases, with 4 bases of the junction left unmatched. CDR3 length: 13 residues. The CDR3 DNA sequence: TGTGCCAGCAGGGGACAGGGGGCCGCGCCCCTCCACTTT. It translates to CASRGQGAAPLHF.

The V and J genes are TRBV3-1 and TRBJ1-2, with 7 bases aligning to TRBD1. There are 13 residues in the CDR3. The germline V gene encodes CDR1 LGHDT and CDR2 YNNKEL (reference sequence). V lost 5 bases, J lost 5 bases, and 5 bases stayed unmatched. CDR3 protein: CASSGTAAYGYTF. The DNA for the CDR3 is TGTGCCAGCAGCGGGACAGCCGCATATGGCTACACCTTC.

This clonotype has at least ten counts. CDR3 in DNA: TGTGCCAGCAGCTTAGTAAAGGGGCAGGCACTAGCGGGAGGGTCAGATACGCAGTATTTT. The encoded protein is CASSLVKGQALAGGSDTQYF. J is TRBJ2-3 and V is TRBV7-2; 13 bases are shared with TRBD2. This CDR3 contains 20 residues. Germline trimming cut 1 base from V and 4 bases from J; bases unmatched to any gene: 14. Germline V gene lookup returns CDR1 SGHTA and CDR2 FQGNSA.

The sample holds many counts of this clonotype. This chain joins TRBV5-1 and TRBJ2-2; perhaps D is TRBD1 or TRBD2 (5 bases each). Trimming took off 4 bases at V and 3 bases at J, with 25 bases between the two ends. The CDR3 extends over 19 amino acids. CDR1 SGHRS and CDR2 YFSETQ come from the germline V gene. CDR3 bases: TGCGCCAGCAGCCAAACTCCCGGGACCTCCTTCACGGACACCGGGGAGCTGTTTTTT. Protein: CASSQTPGTSFTDTGELFF.

The sample holds many counts of this clonotype. The CDR3 coding sequence is TGTGCCAGCAGCTTGACAGTGGGTGGAAACACCATATATTTT. Translating gives CASSLTVGGNTIYF. The gene calls are TRBV13 and TRBJ1-3; the D gene is possibly TRBD1 (5 bases). Germline V lookup: CDR1 PRHDT, CDR2 FYEKMQ (reference sequence). This CDR3 is 14 amino acids long. Trimming cost V 3 bases and J 3 bases, with 9 bases left between them.

In this sample, this clonotype turned up a few times. The J gene is TRBJ1-1, the V gene TRBV27; maybe TRBD1 (6 bases). V dropped 2 bases and J dropped 4 bases, with 17 bases sitting between them. CDR3 length equals 16 residues. Germline V gene sequence: CDR1 MNHEY, CDR2 SMNVEV (reference sequence). CDR3 amino acids: CASSLMGGRGGTEAFF. CDR3 coding DNA: TGTGCCAGCAGTTTAATGGGGGGCCGCGGGGGCACTGAAGCTTTCTTT.

The chain links TRBV11-1 to TRBJ1-1, with 7 bases aligning to TRBD1. V gave up 7 bases and J gave up 1 base; unmatched junction bases: 6. Per the germline V gene, CDR1 is SGHAT and CDR2 is FQDESV (reference sequence). The length of the CDR3 is 14 residues. In DNA form, the CDR3 reads TGTGCCAGCACTCAAGGGACAGCGAACACTGAAGCTTTCTTT. It translates to CASTQGTANTEAFF.

In this sample, this clonotype turned up many times. The chain has TRBV7-9 and TRBJ1-2; D remains unclear. V lost 5 bases, J lost 0 bases, and 7 bases lay in between. This CDR3 spans 13 amino acids. Germline CDR1 and CDR2: SEHNR and FQNEAQ (reference sequence). CDR3 nucleotides: TGTGCCAGCAGCCCAGAGTCTAACTATGGCTACACCTTC. Translation gives CASSPESNYGYTF.

A word on this clonotype: A much larger clonotype is one base distant, so this may be a read error. The chain joins TRBV9 to TRBJ1-1, with D possibly being TRBD1 (5 bases). The CDR3 extends over 15 amino acids. The germline V gene has CDR1 SGDLS and CDR2 YYNGEE. In DNA, the CDR3 is TGTGCCAACAGCCTCAGTGTCGGGGGTGACACTGAAGCTTTCTTT. As protein: CANSLSVGGDTEAFF.

This clonotype was seen ten or more times. V is TRBV5-1 and J is TRBJ2-1; possible D gene TRBD2, 6 bases. CDR1 SGHRS and CDR2 YFSETQ come from the germline V gene. Trimming took 1 base from V and 15 from J, leaving 14 bases between them. The length of the CDR3 is 12 residues. The CDR3 loop reads CASSLIREDWFF. For the CDR3, the DNA is TGCGCCAGCAGCTTGATTAGGGAGGACTGGTTCTTC.

This clonotype has at least ten counts. J is TRBJ2-3 and V is TRBV29-1; D gene ambiguous. CDR1 SQVTM and CDR2 ANQGSEA come from the germline V gene. Deletions cut 8 bases from V and 1 base from J, with 16 bases between. The CDR3 spans 14 residues. The CDR3 loop reads CSLVGKMGTDTQYF. CDR3 sequence (DNA): TGCAGCCTGGTGGGGAAGATGGGCACAGATACGCAGTATTTT.

This clonotype was found many times. This chain links TRBV7-2 with TRBJ2-1; 9 bases line up with TRBD2. The J segment lost 1 base and the V segment lost 1 base, leaving 5 bases of the junction unmatched. The CDR3 sequence is 17 residues long. From germline, CDR1 is SGHTA and CDR2 FQGNSA. The CDR3 coding sequence is TGTGCCAGCAGCTTAGATGGTAGCGGGAGTTCCTACAATGAGCAGTTCTTC. It is translated as CASSLDGSGSSYNEQFF. The complete variable domain, with remaining parts taken from reference TRBV7-2 and TRBJ2-1, reads GAGVSQSPSNKVTEKGKDVELRCDPISGHTALYWYRQSLGQGLEFLIYFQGNSAPDKSGLPSDRFSAERTGGSVSTLTIQRTQQEDSAVYLCASSLDGSGSSYNEQFFGPGTRLTVL.

This clonotype was counted many times. The chain is built from TRBV7-2 and TRBJ1-3; no definite D call. The CDR3 has 14 amino acids. V lost 5 bases to trimming and J lost 0 bases, with 8 bases between them. Germline CDR1 reads SGHTA; CDR2 reads FQGNSA. The CDR3 sequence: CASSGGLSGNTIYF. CDR3 coding DNA: TGTGCCAGCAGCGGAGGCCTCTCTGGAAACACCATATATTTT. Complete variable domain (other parts from reference TRBV7-2 and TRBJ1-3): GAGVSQSPSNKVTEKGKDVELRCDPISGHTALYWYRQSLGQGLEFLIYFQGNSAPDKSGLPSDRFSAERTGGSVSTLTIQRTQQEDSAVYLCASSGGLSGNTIYFGEGSWLTVV.

This clonotype has at least ten counts. This chain uses TRBV29-1 with TRBJ2-2; 11 bases are shared with TRBD2. Germline values: CDR1 SQVTM, CDR2 ANQGSEA. The CDR3 extends over 15 amino acids. Trimming cost V 6 bases and J 5 bases; bases outside gene matches: 8. This CDR3 is CSVSGTSGQTGELFF. CDR3 nucleotides: TGCAGCGTGTCCGGGACTAGCGGACAGACCGGGGAGCTGTTTTTT.